What follows is one T cell receptor beta chain and its context. Antigen unknown. The sample belongs to a study of T cell responses to AZD1222 COVID-19 vaccine. Study context: Recipients boosted at about 4 weeks or about 12 weeks are pooled.

Findings and limits, study-wide: The study found Spike-specific TCR breadth and depth rose after two AZD1222 doses.

Sequencing used immunoSEQ multiplex PCR; TCRdb keeps in-frame clones, though not all of them. Of 150,000 to 200,000 clones listed, around nine tenths are singletons. This CDR3 contains 15 residues. Germline CDR1 is MGHRA and CDR2 is YSYEKL. Trimming cost V 1 base and J 0 bases, with 7 bases left between them. The chain carries TRBV4-1 and TRBJ2-1; D gene ambiguous. The receptor was derived from an adult in good health. The sample in question was peripheral blood, obtained on day 0 of AZD1222 vaccination. The CDR3: CASSQGISSYNEQFF. CDR3 DNA sequence: TGCGCCAGCAGCCAAGGTATAAGCTCCTACAATGAGCAGTTCTTC.